This record concerns one T cell receptor (beta chain) sequence. The sample belongs to a study of blood T cell repertoires in COVID-19. The overall study: Samples taken during acute and convalescent COVID-19 were collected in the United States, Italy and Spain.

Self-reported history from a screening survey and questionnaire set each donor's cohort. Germline values: CDR1 SGHDN, CDR2 FVKESK. The CDR3 consists of 13 residues. V was shortened by 4 bases and J by 8 bases, with 14 bases between the two germline ends. Study processing details: Nucleated cell number was recorded as an estimate derived from reference gene primer amplification. The assay was immunoSEQ multiplex PCR, and TCRdb's table has in-frame clones only and misses some. V and J calls and clone size come straight from that table; D and trimming were deduced from the DNA. The table has hundreds of thousands of clones, approximately 90% seen once.

The chain couples TRBV14 to TRBJ1-2; no reliable D call. This TCR was recovered from a woman in her late teens or twenties with acute COVID-19. Input material: PBMCs or T cells enriched from blood (not recorded which). DNA for the CDR3: TGTGCCAGCAGCCTTCTTGCCAGAGGAGGCTACACCTTC. This codes for CASSLLARGGYTF.